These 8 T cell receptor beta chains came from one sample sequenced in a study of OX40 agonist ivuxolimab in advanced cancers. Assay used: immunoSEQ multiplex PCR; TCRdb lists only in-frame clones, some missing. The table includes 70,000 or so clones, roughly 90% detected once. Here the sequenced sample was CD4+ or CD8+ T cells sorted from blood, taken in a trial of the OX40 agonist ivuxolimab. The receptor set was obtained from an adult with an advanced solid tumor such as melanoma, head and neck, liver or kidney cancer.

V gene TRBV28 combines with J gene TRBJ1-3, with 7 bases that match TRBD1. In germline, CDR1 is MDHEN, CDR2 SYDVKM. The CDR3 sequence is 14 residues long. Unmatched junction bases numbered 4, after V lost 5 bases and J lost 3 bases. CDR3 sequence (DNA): TGTGCCAGCAGTACGGACAGGCTTGGAAACACCATATATTTT. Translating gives CASSTDRLGNTIYF. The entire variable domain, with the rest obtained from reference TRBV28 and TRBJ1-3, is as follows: DVKVTQSSRYLVKRTGEKVFLECVQDMDHENMFWYRQDPGLGLRLIYFSYDVKMKEKGDIPEGYSVSREKKERFSLILESASTNQTSMYLCASSTDRLGNTIYFGEGSWLTVV.

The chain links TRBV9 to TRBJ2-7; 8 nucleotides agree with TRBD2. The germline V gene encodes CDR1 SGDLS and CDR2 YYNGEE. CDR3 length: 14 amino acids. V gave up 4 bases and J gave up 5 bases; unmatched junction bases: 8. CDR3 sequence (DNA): TGTGCCAGCAGCCCCGGGGGGGGTTCACACGAGCAGTACTTC. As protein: CASSPGGGSHEQYF.

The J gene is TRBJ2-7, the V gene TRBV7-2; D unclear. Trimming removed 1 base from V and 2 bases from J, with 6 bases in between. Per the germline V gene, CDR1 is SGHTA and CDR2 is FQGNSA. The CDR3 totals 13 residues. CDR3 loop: CASSLGQPYEQYF. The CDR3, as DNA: TGTGCCAGCAGCTTAGGGCAGCCCTACGAGCAGTACTTC.

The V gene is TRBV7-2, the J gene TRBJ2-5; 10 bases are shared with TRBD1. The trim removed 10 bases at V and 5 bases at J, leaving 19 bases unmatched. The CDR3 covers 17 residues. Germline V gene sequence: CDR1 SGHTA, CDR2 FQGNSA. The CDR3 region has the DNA TGTGCCATCCAAGGATCGGGGGACAGGGGCGCCGTGGAGACCCAGTACTTC. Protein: CAIQGSGDRGAVETQYF. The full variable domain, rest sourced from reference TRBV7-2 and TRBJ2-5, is GAGVSQSPSNKVTEKGKDVELRCDPISGHTALYWYRQSLGQGLEFLIYFQGNSAPDKSGLPSDRFSAERTGGSVSTLTIQRTQQEDSAVYLCAIQGSGDRGAVETQYFGPGTRLLVL.

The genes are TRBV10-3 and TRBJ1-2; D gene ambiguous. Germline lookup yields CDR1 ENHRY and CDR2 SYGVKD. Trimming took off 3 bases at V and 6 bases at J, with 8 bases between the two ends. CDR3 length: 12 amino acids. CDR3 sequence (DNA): TGTGCCATCAGTGAAGTTAAGCATGGCTACACCTTC. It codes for CAISEVKHGYTF.

This CDR3 is CASSESGLSTDTQYF. DNA of the CDR3: TGTGCCAGCAGCGAATCGGGACTAAGCACAGATACGCAGTATTTT. The chain employs TRBV9 and TRBJ2-3, with 7 bases fitting TRBD2. This CDR3 comprises 15 residues. The germline CDR1 and CDR2 sequences are SGDLS and YYNGEE. J gave up 0 bases and V 3 bases, and 4 bases lay outside the gene matches.

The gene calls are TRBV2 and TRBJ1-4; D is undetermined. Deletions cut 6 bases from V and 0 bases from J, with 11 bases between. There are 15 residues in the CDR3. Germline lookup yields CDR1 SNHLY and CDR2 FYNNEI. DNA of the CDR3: TGTGCCAGCAGGAGGACTGGGTCAACTAATGAAAAACTGTTTTTT. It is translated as CASRRTGSTNEKLFF.

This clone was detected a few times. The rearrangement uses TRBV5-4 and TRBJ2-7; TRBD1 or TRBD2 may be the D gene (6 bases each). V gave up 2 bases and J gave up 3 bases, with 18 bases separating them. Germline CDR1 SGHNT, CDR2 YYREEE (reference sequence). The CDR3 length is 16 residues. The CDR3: CASSFYVGGLIYEQYF. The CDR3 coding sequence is TGTGCCAGCAGCTTTTACGTGGGGGGCCTTATCTACGAGCAGTACTTC. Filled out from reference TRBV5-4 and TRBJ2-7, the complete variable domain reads ETGVTQSPTHLIKTRGQQVTLRCSSQSGHNTVSWYQQALGQGPQFIFQYYREEENGRGNFPPRFSGLQFPNYSSELNVNALELDDSALYLCASSFYVGGLIYEQYFGPGTRLTVT.